This T cell receptor (beta chain) was observed in a study of T cell changes during pregnancy in multiple sclerosis. The repertoire was sequenced with immunoSEQ multiplex PCR; TCRdb's copy has only in-frame clones and lacks some. The sample has 35,000 to 40,000 clones, roughly 90% seen once. The germline V gene has CDR1 MDHEN and CDR2 SYDVKM. This CDR3 contains 17 residues. V trimming: 4 bases; J trimming: 0 bases; junction bases outside the gene matches: 12. The material was CD8+ T cells from peripheral blood mononuclear cells, obtained in the third trimester of pregnancy. This TCR was sampled from a female donor with multiple sclerosis, enrolled in a pregnancy study. The J gene is TRBJ2-7, the V gene TRBV28; 7 bases map to TRBD2. The CDR3 region has the DNA TGTGCCAGCAGTTGGAATGGGGCGGGAGTGGTCTCCTACGAGCAGTACTTC. Its protein is CASSWNGAGVVSYEQYF.